These 18 T cell receptor beta chains originate from one sample sequenced in a study of T cells in Graves' hyperthyroidism and ophthalmopathy. Amplified regions were TCR beta CDR3 sequences from RNA transcripts. In the first-round RT-PCR of the TCR CDR3, the HTBI primer set was used. Each CDR3 protein gets one entry after TCRdb re-called the multiplex PCR reads with MiXCR. The sample yields 380,000 or so distinct CDR3 sequences, about a fifth seen once. Sample: blood. The receptors originated from a woman under 30 with Graves' hyperthyroidism.

V usage is TRBV27 and J usage is TRBJ2-2; 7 bases are a match to TRBD1. This CDR3 is built from 13 residues. Germline assignment: CDR1 MNHEY and CDR2 SMNVEV (reference sequence). V shed 2 bases, J shed 7 bases, and the junction held 1 base outside the gene matches. In nucleotides, the CDR3 is TGTGCCAGCAGTTTACAGGGGGACGGGGAGCTGTTTTTT. Its translation: CASSLQGDGELFF.

This clonotype has ten or more counts. V and J are TRBV19 and TRBJ2-1; D ambiguous. Germline V gene sequence: CDR1 LNHDA, CDR2 SQIVND (reference sequence). The CDR3 spans 16 residues. V gave up 5 bases and J gave up 4 bases, with 18 bases separating them. The CDR3 DNA reads as TGTGCCAGTAGTGTCTCCCATGACTCCGGATACAATGAGCAGTTCTTC. It is translated as CASSVSHDSGYNEQFF.

Many counts were recorded for this clonotype. The rearrangement links TRBV6-5 to TRBJ1-2, with D unresolved. Germline V gene data show CDR1 as MNHEY and CDR2 as SVGAGI. The CDR3 totals 14 residues. Trimming stripped 8 bases from V and 4 bases from J, with 17 bases between. This chain's CDR3 is CASARTRVVYGYTF. CDR3 nucleotide sequence: TGTGCCAGCGCTCGGACCCGGGTCGTCTATGGCTACACCTTC.

The rearrangement joins TRBV30 to TRBJ1-5; a possible D gene is TRBD1 (6 bases). The germline CDR1 and CDR2 sequences are GTSNPN and SVGIG (reference sequence). CDR3 length: 17 amino acids. V dropped 1 base and J dropped 0 bases, with 16 bases sitting between them. The CDR3, as DNA: TGTGCCTGGAGTGCCATAGGGGGGCCGTATAGCAATCAGCCCCAGCATTTT. Translating it yields CAWSAIGGPYSNQPQHF.

This clonotype was seen many times. The chain carries TRBV28 and TRBJ2-7; 15 positions agree with TRBD2. Trimming removed 5 bases from V and 1 base from J; junction bases left unmatched: 3. Germline V gives CDR1 MDHEN, CDR2 SYDVKM. There are 16 residues in the CDR3. CDR3 in amino acids: CASSAGLAGGSYEQYF. The CDR3 nucleotides read TGTGCCAGCAGTGCGGGACTAGCGGGGGGATCCTACGAGCAGTACTTC.

This clonotype was seen at least ten times. The V gene is TRBV7-2, the J gene TRBJ2-5; D perhaps matches TRBD2 (6 bases). Between the trimmed V and J ends, which lost 1 base and 6 bases, there was a span of 15 bases. This CDR3 has 15 residues. Germline V CDR1 and CDR2: SGHTA, FQGNSA. In DNA form, the CDR3 reads TGTGCCAGCAGCTTAGATAATAGACTAGTCAAGACCCAGTACTTC. Encoded protein: CASSLDNRLVKTQYF.

The sample holds a few counts of this clonotype. This chain joins TRBV5-1 and TRBJ2-2; no firm D call. Trimming took 0 bases from V and 6 from J, leaving 6 bases between them. Germline V gives CDR1 SGHRS, CDR2 YFSETQ. The CDR3 spans 13 residues. The CDR3 spells CASSLGAAGELFF. Written as DNA, the CDR3 is TGCGCCAGCAGCTTGGGAGCCGCCGGGGAGCTGTTTTTT.

Ten or more counts support this clonotype. V is TRBV20-1 and J is TRBJ1-1; D is undetermined. V lost 6 bases and J lost 0, with 11 bases in between. CDR1 DFQATT and CDR2 SNEGSKA come from the germline V gene (reference sequence). The CDR3 has 13 residues. CDR3 protein: CSAIRGLNTEAFF. CDR3 DNA: TGCAGTGCGATCCGGGGTCTGAACACTGAAGCTTTCTTT.

This clonotype has at least ten counts. The rearrangement joins TRBV6-5 to TRBJ1-1, with TRBD1 matching 8 bases. CDR1 MNHEY and CDR2 SVGAGI come from the germline V gene. Losses at the gene ends were 4 bases for V and 4 bases for J; bases not matched to a gene: 2. This CDR3 is 13 amino acids long. The CDR3, as DNA: TGTGCCAGCAGTTTTGACAGGGGCACTGAAGCTTTCTTT. Amino acids: CASSFDRGTEAFF.

This clonotype was observed many times. The chain employs TRBV7-9 and TRBJ2-7; D unresolved. Trimming cost V 5 bases and J 7 bases, with 18 bases left between them. Germline V gene lookup returns CDR1 SEHNR and CDR2 FQNEAQ (reference sequence). The length of the CDR3 is 14 residues. CDR3 sequence: CASSLPGGVWEQYF. The DNA for the CDR3 is TGTGCCAGCAGCCTCCCAGGCGGCGTTTGGGAGCAGTACTTC.

This clonotype was found many times. This chain connects TRBV11-2 to TRBJ2-7; D call uncertain. Germline loops: CDR1 SGHAT, CDR2 FQNNGV. The CDR3 is 10 amino acids. V was trimmed by 5 bases and J by 4 bases, leaving 3 bases between them. CDR3 coding DNA: TGTGCCAGCAGCCAATACGAGCAGTACTTC. This encodes CASSQYEQYF.

This clonotype was counted many times. The V gene is TRBV6-2 or TRBV6-3, the J gene TRBJ2-5, with unresolved D. Trimming took off 2 bases at V and 5 bases at J, with 9 bases between the two ends. The germline V gene has CDR1 MNHEY and CDR2 SVGEGT. This CDR3 region has 13 residues. CDR3 region: CASSYTRRETQYF. The CDR3 DNA reads TGTGCCAGCAGTTACACCCGTAGGGAGACCCAGTACTTC.

This clonotype came up many times. CDR3 sequence reads: CASTGYQETQYF. The CDR3 DNA sequence: TGCGCCAGCACGGGATATCAAGAGACCCAGTACTTC. This rearrangement joins TRBV5-1 to TRBJ2-5, with a weak D call TRBD2 (5 bases). V was trimmed by 6 bases and J by 2 bases, leaving 8 bases between them. The CDR3 length is 12 residues. Germline CDR1 SGHRS, CDR2 YFSETQ.

V usage is TRBV11-1 and J usage is TRBJ1-2; TRBD1 aligns across 12 bases. V lost 2 bases and J lost 6; bases outside the gene matches: 10. The CDR3 has 17 residues. CDR1 and CDR2 from the germline V gene are SGHAT and FQDESV (reference sequence). In DNA form, the CDR3 reads TGTGCCAGCAGCTTATTGGGGGACAGGGGGCTTTGGAATGGCTACACCTTC. Residues: CASSLLGDRGLWNGYTF. The full variable domain, completed using reference TRBV11-1 and TRBJ1-2, is EAEVAQSPRYKITEKSQAVAFWCDPISGHATLYWYRQILGQGPELLVQFQDESVVDDSQLPKDRFSAERLKGVDSTLKIQPAELGDSAMYLCASSLLGDRGLWNGYTFGSGTRLTVV.

This clonotype came up many times. The chain combines TRBV6-1 with TRBJ1-1, with TRBD1 identical over 7 bases. The length of the CDR3 is 15 residues. From germline, CDR1 is MNHNS and CDR2 SASEGT. Trimming removed 7 bases from V and 1 base from J; junction bases left unmatched: 9. CDR3 coding DNA: TGTGCCAGCACTCAGGGGGAGACTAAGAACACTGAAGCTTTCTTT. Encoded protein: CASTQGETKNTEAFF.

This clonotype has ten or more counts. The chain combines TRBV9 with TRBJ1-1, with 7 nucleotides matching TRBD1. Germline V lookup: CDR1 SGDLS, CDR2 YYNGEE. With 0 bases clipped from V and 0 bases from J, the junction kept 2 bases outside the gene matches. This CDR3 has 15 residues. In nucleotides, the CDR3 is TGTGCCAGCAGCGTAGACGACAGGGTGAACACTGAAGCTTTCTTT. The encoded protein is CASSVDDRVNTEAFF.

This clonotype was observed at least ten times. J is TRBJ2-5 and V is TRBV6-2 or TRBV6-3; D uncertain. The CDR3 runs to 17 residues. Germline CDR1 is MNHEY and CDR2 is SVGEGT. The germline V and J ends were trimmed by 5 bases and 2 bases, with 21 bases remaining between them. The CDR3 DNA is TGTGCCAGCAGTCTAATCGGACGGTATCGTTTTCAAGAGACCCAGTACTTC. Encoded protein: CASSLIGRYRFQETQYF.

The chain joins TRBV12-3 or TRBV12-4 to TRBJ1-2; maybe TRBD1 (6 bases). The V end lost 6 bases, the J end lost 8 bases, and 13 bases lay between the germline ends. The CDR3 covers 12 residues. CDR3 sequence (DNA): TGTGCCAGCAGCCTAGACAGGATCGGCTACACCTTC. Residues: CASSLDRIGYTF.